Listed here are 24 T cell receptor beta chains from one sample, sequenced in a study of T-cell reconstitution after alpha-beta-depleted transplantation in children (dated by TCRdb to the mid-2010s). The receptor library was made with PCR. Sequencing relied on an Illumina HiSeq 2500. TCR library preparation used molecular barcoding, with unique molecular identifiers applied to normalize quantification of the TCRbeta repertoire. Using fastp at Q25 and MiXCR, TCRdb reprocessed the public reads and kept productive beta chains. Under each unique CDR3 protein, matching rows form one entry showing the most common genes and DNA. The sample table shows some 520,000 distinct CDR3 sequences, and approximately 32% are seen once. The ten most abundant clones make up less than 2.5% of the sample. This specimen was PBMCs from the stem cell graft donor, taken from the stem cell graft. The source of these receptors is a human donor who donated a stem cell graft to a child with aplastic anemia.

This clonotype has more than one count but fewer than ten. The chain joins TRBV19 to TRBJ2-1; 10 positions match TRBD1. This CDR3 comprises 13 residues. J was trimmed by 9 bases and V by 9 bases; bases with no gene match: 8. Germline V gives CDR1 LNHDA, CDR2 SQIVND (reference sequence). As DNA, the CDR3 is TGTGCCAGCTCCGGGACAGGGGTTGGTGAGCAGTTCTTC. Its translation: CASSGTGVGEQFF.

CDR3 sequence: CASSTRTGNSNQPQHF. DNA for the CDR3: TGTGCCAGTAGTACTCGGACAGGGAACAGCAATCAGCCCCAGCATTTT. The chain uses TRBV19 and TRBJ1-5, with 8 positions matching TRBD1. The CDR3 consists of 16 residues. CDR1 is LNHDA and CDR2 is SQIVND in the germline V gene (reference sequence). V gave up 4 bases and J gave up 1 base; unmatched junction bases: 6. The full variable domain, with the rest looked up from reference TRBV19 and TRBJ1-5, is DGGITQSPKYLFRKEGQNVTLSCEQNLNHDAMYWYRQDPGQGLRLIYYSQIVNDFQKGDIAEGYSVSREKKESFPLTVTSAQKNPTAFYLCASSTRTGNSNQPQHFGDGTRLSIL.

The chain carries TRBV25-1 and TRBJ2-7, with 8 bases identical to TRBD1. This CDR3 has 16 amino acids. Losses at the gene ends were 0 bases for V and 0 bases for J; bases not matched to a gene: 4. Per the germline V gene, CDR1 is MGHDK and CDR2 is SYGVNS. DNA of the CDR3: TGTGCCAGCAGTGAATATCCCACAGGGGGCTCCTACGAGCAGTACTTC. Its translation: CASSEYPTGGSYEQYF.

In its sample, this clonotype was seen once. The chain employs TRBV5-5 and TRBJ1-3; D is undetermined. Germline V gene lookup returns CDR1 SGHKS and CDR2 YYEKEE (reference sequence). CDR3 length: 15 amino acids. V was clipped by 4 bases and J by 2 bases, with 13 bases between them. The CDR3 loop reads CASSLLWETGNTIYF. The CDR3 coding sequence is TGTGCCAGCAGCCTACTGTGGGAGACTGGAAACACCATATATTTT.

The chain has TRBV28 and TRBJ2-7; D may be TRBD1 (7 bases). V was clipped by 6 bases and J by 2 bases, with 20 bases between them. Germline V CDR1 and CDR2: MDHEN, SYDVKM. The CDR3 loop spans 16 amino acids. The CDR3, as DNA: TGTGCCAGCAGCAGGGGGGACGGGGGTGTGACCTACGAGCAGTACGTC. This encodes CASSRGDGGVTYEQYV.

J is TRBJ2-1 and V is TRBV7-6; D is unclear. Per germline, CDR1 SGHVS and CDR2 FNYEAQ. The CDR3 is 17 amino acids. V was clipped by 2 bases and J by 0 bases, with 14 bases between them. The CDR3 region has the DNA TGTGCCAGCAGCTTATGGGTACCCTCAGGCTCCTACAATGAGCAGTTCTTC. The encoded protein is CASSLWVPSGSYNEQFF.

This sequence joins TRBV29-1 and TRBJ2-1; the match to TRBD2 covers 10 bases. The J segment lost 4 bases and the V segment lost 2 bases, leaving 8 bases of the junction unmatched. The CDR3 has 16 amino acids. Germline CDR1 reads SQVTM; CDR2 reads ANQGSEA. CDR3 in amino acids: CSVEIQPSGRYNEQFF. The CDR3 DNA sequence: TGCAGCGTTGAAATCCAGCCTAGCGGGAGATACAATGAGCAGTTCTTC.

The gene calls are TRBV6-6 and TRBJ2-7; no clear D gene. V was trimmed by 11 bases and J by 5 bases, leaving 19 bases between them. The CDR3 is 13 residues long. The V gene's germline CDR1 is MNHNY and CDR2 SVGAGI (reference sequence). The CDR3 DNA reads TGTGCCCTGTCCCGGGTCCCATCCGACGAGCAGTACTTC. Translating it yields CALSRVPSDEQYF.

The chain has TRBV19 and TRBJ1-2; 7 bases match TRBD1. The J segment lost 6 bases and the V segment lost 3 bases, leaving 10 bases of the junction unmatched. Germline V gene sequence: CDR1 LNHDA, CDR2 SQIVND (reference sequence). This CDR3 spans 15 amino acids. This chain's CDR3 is CASSIQRGQRNGYTF. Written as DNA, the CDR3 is TGTGCCAGTAGTATTCAGAGGGGGCAGCGCAATGGCTACACCTTC.

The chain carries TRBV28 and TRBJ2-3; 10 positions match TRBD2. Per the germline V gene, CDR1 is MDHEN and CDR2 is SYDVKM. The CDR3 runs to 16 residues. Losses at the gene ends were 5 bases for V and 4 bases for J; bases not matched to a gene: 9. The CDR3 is CASSLFGTSDSDTQYF. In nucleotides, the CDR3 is TGTGCCAGCAGTCTCTTCGGGACTAGCGATTCAGATACGCAGTATTTT.

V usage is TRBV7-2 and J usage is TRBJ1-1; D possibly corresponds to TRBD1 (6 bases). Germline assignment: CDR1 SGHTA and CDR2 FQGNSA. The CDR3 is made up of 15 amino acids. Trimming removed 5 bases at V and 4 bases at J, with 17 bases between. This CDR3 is CASSRRGGGSTEAFF. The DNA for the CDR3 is TGTGCCAGCAGCCGCCGGGGGGGCGGCTCCACTGAAGCTTTCTTT.

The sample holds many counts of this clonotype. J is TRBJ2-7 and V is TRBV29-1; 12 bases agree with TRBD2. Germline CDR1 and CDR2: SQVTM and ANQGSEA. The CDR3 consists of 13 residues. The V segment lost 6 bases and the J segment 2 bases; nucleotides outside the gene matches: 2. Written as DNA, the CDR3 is TGCAGCGTAAGACTAGCGGGAGCCTACGAGCAGTACTTC. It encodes CSVRLAGAYEQYF.

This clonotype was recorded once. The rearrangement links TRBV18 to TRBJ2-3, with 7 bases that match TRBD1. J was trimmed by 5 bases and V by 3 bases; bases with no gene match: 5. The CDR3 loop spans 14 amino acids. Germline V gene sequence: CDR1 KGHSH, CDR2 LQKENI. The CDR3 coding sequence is TGTGCCAGCTCACCCCGACAGGGAATAGATACGCAGTATTTT. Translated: CASSPRQGIDTQYF.

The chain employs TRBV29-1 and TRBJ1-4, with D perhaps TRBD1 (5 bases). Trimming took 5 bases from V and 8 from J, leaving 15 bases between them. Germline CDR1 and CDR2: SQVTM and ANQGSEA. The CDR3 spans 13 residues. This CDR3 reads CSVYNRGLEKLFF. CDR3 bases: TGCAGCGTTTATAATAGGGGTTTGGAAAAACTGTTTTTT.

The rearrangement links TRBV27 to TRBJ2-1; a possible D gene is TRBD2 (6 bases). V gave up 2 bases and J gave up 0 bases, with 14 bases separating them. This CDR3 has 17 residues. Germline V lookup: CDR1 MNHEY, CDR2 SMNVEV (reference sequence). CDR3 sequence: CASSLSLGGNSYNEQFF. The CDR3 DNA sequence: TGTGCCAGCAGTTTAAGTCTTGGCGGGAACTCCTACAATGAGCAGTTCTTC.

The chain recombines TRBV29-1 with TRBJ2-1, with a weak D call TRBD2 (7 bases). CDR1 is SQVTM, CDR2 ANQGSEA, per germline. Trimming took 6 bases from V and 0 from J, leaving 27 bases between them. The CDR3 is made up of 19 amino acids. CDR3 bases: TGCAGCGTCGGGGACGGGGGGCTATCCCATTTGAGCTCCTACAATGAGCAGTTCTTC. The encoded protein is CSVGDGGLSHLSSYNEQFF.

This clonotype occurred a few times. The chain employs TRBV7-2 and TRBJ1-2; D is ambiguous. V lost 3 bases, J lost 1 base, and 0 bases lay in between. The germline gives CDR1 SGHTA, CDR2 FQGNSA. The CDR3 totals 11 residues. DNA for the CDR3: TGTGCCAGCAGCTTTAACTATGGCTACACCTTC. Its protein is CASSFNYGYTF.

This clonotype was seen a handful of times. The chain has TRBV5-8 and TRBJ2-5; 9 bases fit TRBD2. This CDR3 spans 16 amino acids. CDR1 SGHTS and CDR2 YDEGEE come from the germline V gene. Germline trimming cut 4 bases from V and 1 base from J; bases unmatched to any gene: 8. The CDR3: CASSQTSGTFQETQYF. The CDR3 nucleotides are TGTGCCAGCAGCCAGACTAGCGGAACTTTCCAAGAGACCCAGTACTTC.

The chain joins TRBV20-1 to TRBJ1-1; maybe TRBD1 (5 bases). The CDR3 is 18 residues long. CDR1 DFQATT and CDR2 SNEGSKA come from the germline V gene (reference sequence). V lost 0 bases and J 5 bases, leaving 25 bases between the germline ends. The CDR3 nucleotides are TGCAGTGCTAGAGAACGGAGTGCGGGGGGGACCACGGGGACTGAAGCTTTCTTT. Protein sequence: CSARERSAGGTTGTEAFF.

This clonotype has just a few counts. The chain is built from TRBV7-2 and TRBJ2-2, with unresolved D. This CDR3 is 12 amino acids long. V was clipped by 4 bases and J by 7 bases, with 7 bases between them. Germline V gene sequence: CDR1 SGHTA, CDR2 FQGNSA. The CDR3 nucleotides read TGTGCCAGCAGCTCCCCCGTCGGGGAGCTGTTTTTT. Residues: CASSSPVGELFF.

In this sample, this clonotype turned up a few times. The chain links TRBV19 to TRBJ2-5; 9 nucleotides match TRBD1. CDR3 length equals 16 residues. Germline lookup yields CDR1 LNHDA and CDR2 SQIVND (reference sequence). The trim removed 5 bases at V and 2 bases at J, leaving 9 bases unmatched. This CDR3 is CASSARTGEVQETQYF. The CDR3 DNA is TGTGCCAGTAGTGCAAGGACAGGGGAGGTTCAAGAGACCCAGTACTTC.

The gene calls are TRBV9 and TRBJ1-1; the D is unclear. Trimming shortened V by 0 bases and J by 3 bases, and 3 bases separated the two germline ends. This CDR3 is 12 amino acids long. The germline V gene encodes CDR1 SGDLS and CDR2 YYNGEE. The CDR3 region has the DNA TGTGCCAGCAGCGTAGCGGACACTGAAGCTTTCTTT. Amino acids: CASSVADTEAFF.

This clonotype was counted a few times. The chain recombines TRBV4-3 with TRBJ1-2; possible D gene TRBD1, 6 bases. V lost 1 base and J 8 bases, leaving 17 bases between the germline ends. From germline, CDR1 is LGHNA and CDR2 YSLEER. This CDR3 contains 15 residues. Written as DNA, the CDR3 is TGCGCCAGCAGCCAAGGGACAGCGGAGAAGGGAGGCTACACCTTC. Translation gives CASSQGTAEKGGYTF.

The CDR3 nucleotides read TGTGCCAGCTCACCATCCTCCTTTGATACGCAGTATTTT. The encoded protein is CASSPSSFDTQYF. The chain uses TRBV18 and TRBJ2-3; no firm D call. This CDR3 has 13 amino acids. V shed 2 bases and J shed 6 bases, with 9 bases lying between them. Germline lookup yields CDR1 KGHSH and CDR2 LQKENI.